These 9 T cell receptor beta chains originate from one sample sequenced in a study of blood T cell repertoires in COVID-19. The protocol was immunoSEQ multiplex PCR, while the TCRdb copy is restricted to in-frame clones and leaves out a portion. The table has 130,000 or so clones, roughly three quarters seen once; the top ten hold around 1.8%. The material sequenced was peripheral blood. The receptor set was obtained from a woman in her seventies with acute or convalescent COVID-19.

The CDR3, as DNA: TGTGCCAGCAGTTTAACCAGCTCTGGAAACACCATATATTTT. This codes for CASSLTSSGNTIYF. The chain employs TRBV27 and TRBJ1-3; D not certain. The V gene lost 2 bases and the J gene lost 0 bases, with 5 bases spanning the gap. This CDR3 is 14 amino acids long. CDR1 is MNHEY, CDR2 SMNVEV, per germline (reference sequence).

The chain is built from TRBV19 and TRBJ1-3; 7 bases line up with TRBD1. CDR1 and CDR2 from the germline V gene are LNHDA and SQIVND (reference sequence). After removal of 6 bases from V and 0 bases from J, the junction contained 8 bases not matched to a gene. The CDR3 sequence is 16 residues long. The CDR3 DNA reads TGTGCCAGTAGCACAGTGACAGGGCGCTCTGGAAACACCATATATTTT. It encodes CASSTVTGRSGNTIYF.

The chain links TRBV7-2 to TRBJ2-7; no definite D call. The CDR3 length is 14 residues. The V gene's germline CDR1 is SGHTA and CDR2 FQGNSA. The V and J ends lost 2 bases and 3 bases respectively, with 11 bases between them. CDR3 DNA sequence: TGTGCCAGCAGCTTATACAACAGACACTACGAGCAGTACTTC. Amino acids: CASSLYNRHYEQYF.

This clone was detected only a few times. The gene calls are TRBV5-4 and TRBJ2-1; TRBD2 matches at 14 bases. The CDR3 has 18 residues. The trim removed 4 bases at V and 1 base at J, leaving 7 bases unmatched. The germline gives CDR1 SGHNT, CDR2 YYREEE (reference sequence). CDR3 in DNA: TGTGCCAGCAGCCCGGGACTAGCGGGAGTGGGATCCTACAATGAGCAGTTCTTC. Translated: CASSPGLAGVGSYNEQFF.

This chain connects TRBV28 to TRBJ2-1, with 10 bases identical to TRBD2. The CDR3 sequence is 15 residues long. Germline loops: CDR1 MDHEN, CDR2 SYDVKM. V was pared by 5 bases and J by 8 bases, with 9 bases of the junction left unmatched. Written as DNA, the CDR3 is TGTGCCAGCAGTACTAGCGGGATAGTAGTCGATGAGCAGTTCTTC. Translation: CASSTSGIVVDEQFF.

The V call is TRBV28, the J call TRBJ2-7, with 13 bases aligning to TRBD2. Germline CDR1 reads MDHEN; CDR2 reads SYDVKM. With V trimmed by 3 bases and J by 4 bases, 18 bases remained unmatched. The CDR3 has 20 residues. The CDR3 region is CASSFPGRARTSGGSYEQYF. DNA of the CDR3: TGTGCCAGCAGTTTCCCCGGTAGGGCCAGGACTAGCGGGGGATCTTACGAGCAGTACTTC.

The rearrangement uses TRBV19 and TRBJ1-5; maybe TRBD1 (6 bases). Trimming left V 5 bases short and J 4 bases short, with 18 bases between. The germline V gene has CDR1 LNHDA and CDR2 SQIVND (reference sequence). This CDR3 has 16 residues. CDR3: CASSPTPDRRNQPQHF. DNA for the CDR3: TGTGCCAGTAGTCCGACGCCTGACAGGCGGAATCAGCCCCAGCATTTT.

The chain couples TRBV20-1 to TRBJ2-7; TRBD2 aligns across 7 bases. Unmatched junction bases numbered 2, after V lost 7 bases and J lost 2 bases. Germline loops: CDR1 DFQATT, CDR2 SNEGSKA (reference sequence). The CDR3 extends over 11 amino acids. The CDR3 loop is CSGREAYEQYF. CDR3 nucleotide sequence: TGCAGTGGTCGGGAGGCCTACGAGCAGTACTTC.

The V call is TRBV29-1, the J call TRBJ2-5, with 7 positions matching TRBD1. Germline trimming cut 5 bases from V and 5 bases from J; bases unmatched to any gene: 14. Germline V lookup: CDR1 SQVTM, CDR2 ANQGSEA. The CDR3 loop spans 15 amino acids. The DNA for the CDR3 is TGCAGCGTTTCGGGATTATCAGGGGGTTTGGAGACCCAGTACTTC. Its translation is CSVSGLSGGLETQYF.